This is a list of T cell receptor beta chains from one sample in a study of regulatory T cells in long-lasting Graves disease. MiXCR, run by TCRdb on the multiplex PCR reads, gives a single entry per CDR3 protein. The sample includes 300,000 to 500,000 distinct CDR3 sequences, around 21% of them seen just once. The sequencing here drew on peripheral blood mononuclear cells (PBMCs), taken when the disease was refractory, from a patient treated with antithyroid drugs. The receptors here all came from a female donor with Graves disease. CDR3s include the opening cysteine and the closing phenylalanine or tryptophan. A D gene is named only where the DNA matches it firmly. Clone size is stated in some rows and not others, as once, few, many or a class when expanded.

j_call clone_size v_call d_call cdr3_aa cdr3_nt
TRBJ1-1 many TRBV7-2 . CASRSRVMNTEAFF TGTGCCAGCCGATCCCGAGTTATGAACACTGAAGCTTTCTTT
TRBJ1-3 . TRBV7-2 TRBD1 CASSLVRGLGNTIYF TGTGCCAGCAGCTTAGTGAGGGGGCTCGGAAACACCATATATTTT
TRBJ2-3 . TRBV28 . CASSLPKSVDTQYF TGTGCCAGCAGCCTGCCCAAGTCGGTAGATACGCAGTATTTT
TRBJ1-1 many TRBV2 . CASRTDSNTEAFF TGTGCCAGCAGGACAGACTCGAACACTGAAGCTTTCTTT
TRBJ2-4 many TRBV2 . CASTERGGLAKNIQYF TGTGCCAGCACCGAAAGGGGCGGACTAGCCAAAAACATTCAGTACTTC
TRBJ2-2 . TRBV11-2 . CASSLGSLESTGELFF TGTGCCAGCAGCCTTGGATCCCTCGAGTCCACCGGGGAGCTGTTTTTT
TRBJ2-7 . TRBV5-1 TRBD2 CASSRNEREVVEQYF TGCGCCAGCAGTCGAAATGAGCGGGAGGTGGTCGAGCAGTACTTC
TRBJ2-1 . TRBV30 . CAWGGGVRNEQFF TGTGCCTGGGGAGGGGGGGTCCGGAATGAGCAGTTCTTC
TRBJ2-5 . TRBV7-6 . CASTDERQIETQYF TGTGCCTCCACGGATGAGAGACAGATAGAGACCCAGTACTTC
TRBJ1-5 many TRBV12-3/TRBV12-4 . CASSARQNQPQHF TGTGCCAGCAGTGCCCGACAGAATCAGCCCCAGCATTTT
TRBJ2-2 . TRBV7-2 . CASSRGATGELFF TGTGCCAGCAGCCGCGGGGCAACCGGGGAGCTGTTTTTT
TRBJ2-2 few TRBV27 . CASSQTSLRVYTGELFF TGTGCCAGCAGTCAGACCTCTTTGCGGGTATACACCGGGGAGCTGTTTTTT
TRBJ2-7 few TRBV7-9 . CASSFENGDPYEQYF TGTGCCAGCAGCTTCGAAAACGGGGATCCCTACGAGCAGTACTTC
TRBJ1-1 many TRBV6-1 . CASSEGPRSTEAFF TGTGCCAGCAGTGAAGGCCCACGGAGCACTGAAGCTTTCTTT
TRBJ2-7 many TRBV27 . CASSFTGEGGEQYF TGTGCCAGCAGTTTCACGGGAGAGGGGGGCGAGCAGTACTTC
TRBJ1-2 many TRBV28 . CASSLQGTLGYTF TGTGCCAGCAGTTTACAGGGCACGCTCGGCTACACCTTC
TRBJ2-7 many TRBV12-3/TRBV12-4 TRBD2 CASSPEFGGRARYEQYF TGTGCCAGCAGTCCCGAATTCGGCGGGAGGGCCCGCTACGAGCAGTACTTC
TRBJ1-1 few TRBV7-2 . CASSLWDRLNTEAFF TGTGCCAGCAGCTTATGGGACCGTCTGAACACTGAAGCTTTCTTT